This entry lists 20 T cell receptor beta chains sequenced from one sample in a study of OX40 agonist ivuxolimab in advanced cancers. Clones were read by immunoSEQ multiplex PCR, and TCRdb kept only the in-frame ones, dropping some. The sample gives about 78,000 clones, less than 85% of which show up once; around 0.45% is in the top ten. Material: CD4+ or CD8+ T cells sorted from blood, obtained in a trial of the OX40 agonist ivuxolimab. The origin of the receptors is an adult with an advanced solid tumor such as melanoma, head and neck, liver or kidney cancer.

The chain carries TRBV6-1 and TRBJ2-7, with D unclear. Trimming took off 6 bases at V and 9 bases at J, with 15 bases between the two ends. Germline V CDR1 and CDR2: MNHNS, SASEGT. The CDR3 spans 12 residues. CDR3 DNA: TGTGCCAGCAGCCCCCGTCGAGGCCTGCAGTACTTC. This codes for CASSPRRGLQYF.

V is TRBV4-1 and J is TRBJ2-5; 14 bases agree with TRBD2. V shed 0 bases and J 5 bases; nucleotides not matched to a gene: 8. The CDR3 is 18 amino acids. Per germline, CDR1 MGHRA and CDR2 YSYEKL. The CDR3 sequence: CASSQDWTSGGPRETQYF. Here the CDR3 DNA reads TGCGCCAGCAGCCAAGATTGGACTAGCGGGGGGCCTAGGGAGACCCAGTACTTC.

V gene TRBV30 combines with J gene TRBJ2-1; 8 bases match TRBD1. The CDR3 covers 14 residues. The ends lost 5 bases at V and 4 bases at J; junction bases unmatched: 7. Germline V lookup: CDR1 GTSNPN, CDR2 SVGIG (reference sequence). In DNA, the CDR3 is TGTGCCTGGGGGACAGGCCAAAGGTACAATGAGCAGTTCTTC. It codes for CAWGTGQRYNEQFF.

This clone was recorded only once. The chain links TRBV5-6 to TRBJ2-3; 10 bases align to TRBD2. The CDR3 runs 18 residues. The V and J ends lost 4 bases and 1 base, in that order; junction bases with no gene match: 12. CDR1 SGHDT and CDR2 YYEEEE come from the germline V gene. For the CDR3, the DNA is TGTGCCAGCAGCCTCCCAAGCGGGGGGGCTTTGGGCACAGATACGCAGTATTTT. Translating gives CASSLPSGGALGTDTQYF.

The rearrangement links TRBV5-1 to TRBJ2-1; maybe TRBD1 (6 bases). V lost 4 bases, J lost 0 bases, and 14 bases lay in between. The CDR3 has 16 residues. Germline CDR1 reads SGHRS; CDR2 reads YFSETQ. The chain's CDR3 is CASSMGAGDSYNEQFF. The CDR3 region has the DNA TGCGCCAGCAGCATGGGGGCAGGGGACTCCTACAATGAGCAGTTCTTC.

The chain employs TRBV6-4 and TRBJ2-7, with D perhaps TRBD1 or TRBD2 (5 bases each). CDR3 size: 15 residues. The V end was cut by 4 bases, the J end by 2 bases, with 15 bases between. Germline assignment: CDR1 MRHNA and CDR2 SNTAGT. The DNA of the CDR3 is TGTGCCAGCAGTGCCCAGTCCGGGGCGGCCTACGAGCAGTACTTC. Residues: CASSAQSGAAYEQYF.

The chain joins TRBV25-1 to TRBJ2-1; 7 nucleotides line up with TRBD2. Germline V gene sequence: CDR1 MGHDK, CDR2 SYGVNS. V dropped 4 bases and J dropped 4; count of bases not matched to a gene: 4. This CDR3 spans 14 amino acids. The CDR3 bases are TGTGCCAGCAGTGGGCTAGCGGAATACAATGAGCAGTTCTTC. Translated: CASSGLAEYNEQFF.

This chain uses TRBV6-1 with TRBJ2-3; D is possibly TRBD2 (7 bases). Deletions cut 5 bases from V and 4 bases from J, with 13 bases between. The CDR3 is 14 residues long. Germline loops: CDR1 MNHNS, CDR2 SASEGT. The DNA of the CDR3 is TGTGCCAGCAGTATTAGGGGGGGCGCAGATACGCAGTATTTT. Protein product: CASSIRGGADTQYF.

The chain links TRBV5-5 to TRBJ1-5; the D is unclear. Trimming removed 4 bases from V and 7 bases from J, with 12 bases in between. Germline CDR1 is SGHKS and CDR2 is YYEKEE (reference sequence). CDR3 length equals 13 residues. CDR3 sequence reads: CASSHSPGQPQHF. For the CDR3, the DNA is TGTGCCAGCAGCCACTCTCCGGGGCAGCCCCAGCATTTT. The full variable domain, completed using reference TRBV5-5 and TRBJ1-5, is DAGVTQSPTHLIKTRGQQVTLRCSPISGHKSVSWYQQVLGQGPQFIFQYYEKEERGRGNFPDRFSARQFPNYSSELNVNALLLGDSALYLCASSHSPGQPQHFGDGTRLSIL.

The CDR3 here is CASSYSSGTLNEQFF. The CDR3 DNA reads as TGTGCCAGCAGTTATTCCAGCGGGACCCTCAATGAGCAGTTCTTC. The V call is TRBV6-5, the J call TRBJ2-1; 7 nucleotides line up with TRBD2. The CDR3 is 15 residues long. CDR1 is MNHEY, CDR2 SVGAGI, per germline. Trimming took 3 bases from V and 6 from J; bases not matched to a gene: 8.

V and J are TRBV29-1 and TRBJ1-2; 8 nucleotides agree with TRBD1. Germline-derived CDR1 and CDR2 are SQVTM and ANQGSEA. This CDR3 has 14 residues. V trimming: 1 base; J trimming: 4 bases; junction bases outside the gene matches: 5. This CDR3 reads CSVEVGQGGYGYTF. The CDR3 nucleotides read TGCAGCGTTGAAGTCGGACAGGGCGGCTATGGCTACACCTTC.

For this clone: Other DNA sequences in the sample encode the same CDR3. This chain uses TRBV2 with TRBJ1-2; 9 bases fit TRBD1. J was trimmed by 6 bases and V by 5 bases; bases with no gene match: 4. Germline V gene lookup returns CDR1 SNHLY and CDR2 FYNNEI. The CDR3 runs 13 residues. CDR3 bases: TGTGCCAGCAGTCCTACAGGGGGCCATGGCTACACCTTC. It translates to CASSPTGGHGYTF.

V is TRBV11-1 and J is TRBJ2-1, with D tentatively TRBD2 (5 bases). Germline-derived CDR1 and CDR2 are SGHAT and FQDESV (reference sequence). V was trimmed by 6 bases and J by 4 bases, leaving 16 bases between them. This CDR3 has 15 residues. The DNA for the CDR3 is TGTGCCAGCAGTCCAGAGGGTAGGAGATACAATGAGCAGTTCTTC. Translation gives CASSPEGRRYNEQFF.

The chain recombines TRBV28 with TRBJ2-7; 13 nucleotides agree with TRBD2. There are 15 residues in the CDR3. J was trimmed by 10 bases and V by 1 base; bases with no gene match: 7. Germline V gives CDR1 MDHEN, CDR2 SYDVKM. The chain's CDR3 is CASSLSGTSGNLQYF. The CDR3 region has the DNA TGTGCCAGCAGTTTATCCGGGACTAGCGGGAATCTACAGTACTTC.

J is TRBJ1-2 and V is TRBV10-3; no clear D gene. The CDR3 consists of 13 residues. Germline V gives CDR1 ENHRY, CDR2 SYGVKD. V was cut by 4 bases and J by 3 bases, with 9 bases left in between. Here the CDR3 DNA reads TGTGCCATCAGTGGGCAGAGCTACTATGGCTACACCTTC. Amino acids: CAISGQSYYGYTF.

V is TRBV29-1 and J is TRBJ2-3; 10 positions match TRBD2. The CDR3 covers 17 residues. Germline CDR1 and CDR2: SQVTM and ANQGSEA. Here the CDR3 DNA reads TGCACCTCTAGTCTGGTAGCGGGGGGCTTTGGCACAGATACGCAGTATTTT. Translating gives CTSSLVAGGFGTDTQYF.

The chain couples TRBV27 to TRBJ1-4; 7 nucleotides line up with TRBD1. The V gene's germline CDR1 is MNHEY and CDR2 SMNVEV (reference sequence). The CDR3 is 16 amino acids. Trimming cost V 2 bases and J 2 bases; bases outside gene matches: 5. The CDR3 spells CASSLRNRGTNEKLFF. CDR3 bases: TGTGCCAGCAGTTTACGTAACAGGGGTACTAATGAAAAACTGTTTTTT.

The chain has TRBV7-8 and TRBJ2-7, with 11 positions matching TRBD2. CDR1 and CDR2 (germline): SGHVS, FQNEAQ. V shed 4 bases and J 3 bases; nucleotides not matched to a gene: 2. The CDR3 has 14 residues. The CDR3 protein is CASSSGTSGYEQYV. The CDR3 coding sequence is TGTGCCAGCAGCTCCGGGACTAGCGGCTACGAGCAGTACGTC.

As DNA, the CDR3 is TGTGCCAGCAGCTCTGTTAACACTGAAGCTTTCTTT. It translates to CASSSVNTEAFF. The J gene is TRBJ1-1, the V gene TRBV7-2; D not resolved. The germline V gene encodes CDR1 SGHTA and CDR2 FQGNSA. Trimming removed 4 bases from V and 2 bases from J, with 5 bases in between. The CDR3 is 12 amino acids.

J is TRBJ2-6 and V is TRBV7-9; D not certain. This CDR3 is 18 amino acids long. Germline V gene sequence: CDR1 SEHNR, CDR2 FQNEAQ (reference sequence). The V gene lost 1 base and the J gene lost 0 bases, with 13 bases spanning the gap. The CDR3 reads CASSLVKTAISGANVLTF. The CDR3 nucleotides read TGTGCCAGCAGCTTAGTAAAGACGGCAATCTCTGGGGCCAACGTCCTGACTTTC.